This TCR beta chain appears in the sequencing data of a study of technical replicates of blood from a handful of donors listed by TCRdb under 2017. This clone was counted a single time. This clone's antigen is unknown. Per-base qualities were not stored, and no clone one base away is much larger. Library construction relied on the immunoSEQ multiplex PCR assay. TCRdb obtained this table from immuneACCESS and retained in-frame rearrangements with V and J assigned. These tables miss some clones; where compared with another copy, unresolved V genes account for less than half of the shortfall, and the remainder is unexplained. This sample comprises 65,000 to 85,000 clones, approximately 93% of them detected only once. About 0.37% of the sample is in the top ten clones. V trim: 1 base; J trim: 2 bases; unmatched bases: 1. Per the germline V gene, SGHVS is the CDR1 and FQNEAQ is the CDR2. The CDR3 runs 14 residues from the cysteine to the phenylalanine. The entry retains the CDR3 DNA only, 42 bases that are in frame from base 1.

The origin of this receptor is a human donor in good health. The rearranged segments are TRBV7-8 and TRBJ2-7, and 8 bases in between align with TRBD2. The sample consisted of T cells isolated from PBMCs. This receptor has the CDR3 CASSLERGPYEQYF. The nucleotides read TGTGCCAGCAGCTTAGAGCGGGGGCCCTACGAGCAGTACTTC.